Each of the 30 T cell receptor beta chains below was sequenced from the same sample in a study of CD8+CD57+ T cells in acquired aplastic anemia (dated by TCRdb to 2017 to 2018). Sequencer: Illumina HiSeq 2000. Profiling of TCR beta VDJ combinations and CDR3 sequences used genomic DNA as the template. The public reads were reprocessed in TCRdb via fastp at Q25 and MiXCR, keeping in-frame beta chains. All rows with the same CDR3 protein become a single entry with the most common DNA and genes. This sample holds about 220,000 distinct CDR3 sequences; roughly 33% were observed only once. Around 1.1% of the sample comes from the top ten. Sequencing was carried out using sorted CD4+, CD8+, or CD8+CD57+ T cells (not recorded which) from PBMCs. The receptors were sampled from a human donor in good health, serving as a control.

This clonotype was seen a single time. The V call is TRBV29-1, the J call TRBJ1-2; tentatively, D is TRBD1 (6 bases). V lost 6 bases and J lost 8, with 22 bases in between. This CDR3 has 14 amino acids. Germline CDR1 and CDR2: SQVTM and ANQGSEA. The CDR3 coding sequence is TGCAGCGTCTCTGGCGGGGACACCGGCTGGGGCTACACCTTC. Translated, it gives CSVSGGDTGWGYTF. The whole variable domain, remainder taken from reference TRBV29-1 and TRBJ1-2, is SAVISQKPSRDICQRGTSLTIQCQVDSQVTMMFWYRQQPGQSLTLIATANQGSEATYESGFVIDKFPISRPNLTFSTLTVSNMSPEDSSIYLCSVSGGDTGWGYTFGSGTRLTVV.

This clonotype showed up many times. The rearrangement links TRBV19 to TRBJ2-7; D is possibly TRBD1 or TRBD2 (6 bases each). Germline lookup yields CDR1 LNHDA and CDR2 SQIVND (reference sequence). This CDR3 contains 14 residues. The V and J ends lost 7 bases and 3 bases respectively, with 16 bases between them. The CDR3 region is CASTPNGGGYEQYF. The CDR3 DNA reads TGTGCCAGTACCCCCAATGGAGGGGGCTACGAGCAGTACTTC.

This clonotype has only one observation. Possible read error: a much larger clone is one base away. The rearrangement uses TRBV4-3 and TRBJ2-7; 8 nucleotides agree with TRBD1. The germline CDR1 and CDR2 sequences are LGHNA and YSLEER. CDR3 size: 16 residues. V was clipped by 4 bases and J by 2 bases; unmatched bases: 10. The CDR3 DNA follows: TGCGCCAGCAGCCGAGGTCGGGACAGGTCCACCTACGAGCAGTACTTC. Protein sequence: CASSRGRDRSTYEQYF.

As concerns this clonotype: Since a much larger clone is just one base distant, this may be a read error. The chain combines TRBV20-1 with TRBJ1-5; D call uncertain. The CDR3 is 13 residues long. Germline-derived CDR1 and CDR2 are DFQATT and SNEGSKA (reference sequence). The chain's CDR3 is CSARGQSNQLQHF. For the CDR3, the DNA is TGCAGTGCTAGAGGTCAAAGCAATCAGCTCCAGCATTTT.

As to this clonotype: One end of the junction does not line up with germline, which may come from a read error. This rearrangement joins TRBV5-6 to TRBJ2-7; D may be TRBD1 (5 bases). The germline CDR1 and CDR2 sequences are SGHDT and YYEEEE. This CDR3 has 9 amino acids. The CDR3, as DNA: TGTGCCAGCAGCTTTTACAGGCCCTTC. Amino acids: CASSFYRPF.

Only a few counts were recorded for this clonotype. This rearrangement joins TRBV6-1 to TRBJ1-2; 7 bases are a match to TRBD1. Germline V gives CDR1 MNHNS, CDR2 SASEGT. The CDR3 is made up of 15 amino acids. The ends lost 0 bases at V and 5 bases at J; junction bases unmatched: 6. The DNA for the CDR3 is TGTGCCAGCAGTGAAGCGGCAGGGGGGAATTATGGCTACACCTTC. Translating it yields CASSEAAGGNYGYTF.

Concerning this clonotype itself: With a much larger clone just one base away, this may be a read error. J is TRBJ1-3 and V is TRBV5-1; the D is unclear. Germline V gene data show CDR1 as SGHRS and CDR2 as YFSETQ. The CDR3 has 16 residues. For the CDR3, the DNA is TGCGCCAGCAGCCTGCCCATGGCGGGATCTGGAAACACCGTATATTTT. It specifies CASSLPMAGSGNTVYF.

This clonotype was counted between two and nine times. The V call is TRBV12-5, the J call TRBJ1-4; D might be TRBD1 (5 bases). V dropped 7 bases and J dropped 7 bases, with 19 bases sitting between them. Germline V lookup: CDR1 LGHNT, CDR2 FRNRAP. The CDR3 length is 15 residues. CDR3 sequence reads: CASAEGQGLSEKLFF. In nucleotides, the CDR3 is TGTGCTAGTGCCGAGGGGCAGGGCCTTAGTGAAAAACTGTTTTTT.

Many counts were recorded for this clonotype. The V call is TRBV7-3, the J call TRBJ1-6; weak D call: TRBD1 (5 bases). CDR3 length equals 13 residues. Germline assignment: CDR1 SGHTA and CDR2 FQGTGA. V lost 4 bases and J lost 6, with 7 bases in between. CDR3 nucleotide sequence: TGTGCCAGCAGCTCCGACAGTAATTCACCCCTCCACTTT. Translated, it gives CASSSDSNSPLHF.

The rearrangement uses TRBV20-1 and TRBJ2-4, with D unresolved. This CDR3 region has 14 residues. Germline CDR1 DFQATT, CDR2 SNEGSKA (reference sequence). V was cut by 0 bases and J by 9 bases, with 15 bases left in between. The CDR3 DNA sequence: TGCAGTGCTAGAGACCCTGTTGTGGCGAGCATTCAGTACTTC. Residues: CSARDPVVASIQYF.

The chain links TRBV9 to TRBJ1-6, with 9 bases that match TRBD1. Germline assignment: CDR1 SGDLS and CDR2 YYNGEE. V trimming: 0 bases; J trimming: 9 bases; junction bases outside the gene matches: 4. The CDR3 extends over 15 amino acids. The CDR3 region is CASSVGGQGPSPLHF. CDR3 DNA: TGTGCCAGCAGCGTAGGGGGACAGGGACCTTCACCCCTCCACTTT.

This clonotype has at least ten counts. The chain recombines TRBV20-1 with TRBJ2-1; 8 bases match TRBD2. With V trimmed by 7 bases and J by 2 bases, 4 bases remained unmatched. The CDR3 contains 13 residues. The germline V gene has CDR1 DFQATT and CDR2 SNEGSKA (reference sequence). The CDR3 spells CSGLAGPYNEQFF. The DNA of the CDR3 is TGCAGTGGCCTAGCGGGTCCCTACAATGAGCAGTTCTTC.

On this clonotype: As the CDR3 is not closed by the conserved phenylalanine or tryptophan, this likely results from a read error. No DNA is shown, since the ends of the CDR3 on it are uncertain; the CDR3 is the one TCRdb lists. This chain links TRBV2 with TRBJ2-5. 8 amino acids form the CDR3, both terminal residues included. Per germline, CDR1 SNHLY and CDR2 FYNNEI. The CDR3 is CASSEAPP.

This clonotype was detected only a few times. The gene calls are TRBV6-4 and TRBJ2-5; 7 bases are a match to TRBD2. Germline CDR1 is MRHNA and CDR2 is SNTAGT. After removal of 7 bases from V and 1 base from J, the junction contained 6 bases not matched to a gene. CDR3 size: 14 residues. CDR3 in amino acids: CASIILAAQETQYF. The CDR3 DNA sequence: TGTGCCAGCATAATTCTAGCGGCCCAAGAGACCCAGTACTTC.

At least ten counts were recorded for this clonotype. The CDR3 coding sequence is TGTGCCAGCAGCCCCGGGGGAGGGGCGCGGGGCTACACCTTC. It codes for CASSPGGGARGYTF. The genes are TRBV5-8 and TRBJ1-2, with TRBD1 as a possible D gene (5 bases). V gave up 4 bases and J gave up 8 bases, with 18 bases separating them. The CDR3 extends over 14 amino acids. CDR1 SGHTS and CDR2 YDEGEE come from the germline V gene.

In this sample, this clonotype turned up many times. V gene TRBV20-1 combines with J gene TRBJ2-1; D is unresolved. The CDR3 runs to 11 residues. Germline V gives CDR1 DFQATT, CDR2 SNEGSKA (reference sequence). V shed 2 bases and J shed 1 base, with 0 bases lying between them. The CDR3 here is CSARSYNEQFF. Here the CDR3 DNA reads TGCAGTGCTAGATCCTACAATGAGCAGTTCTTC.

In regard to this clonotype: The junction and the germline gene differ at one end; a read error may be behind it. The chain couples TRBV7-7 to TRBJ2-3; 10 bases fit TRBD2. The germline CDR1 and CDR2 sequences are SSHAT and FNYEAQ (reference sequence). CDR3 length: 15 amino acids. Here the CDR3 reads CASSLSGGATDTQYF. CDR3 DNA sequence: TGTGCTAGCAGCCTCAGCGGGGGGGCCACAGATACGCAGTATTTT.

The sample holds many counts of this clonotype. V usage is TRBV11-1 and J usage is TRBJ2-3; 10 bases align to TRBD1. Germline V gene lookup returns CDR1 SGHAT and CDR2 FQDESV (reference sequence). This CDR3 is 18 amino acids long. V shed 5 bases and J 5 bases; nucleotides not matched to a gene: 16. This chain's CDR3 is CASSQGQGRAGRGDTQYF. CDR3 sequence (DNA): TGTGCCAGCAGCCAGGGACAGGGGCGAGCGGGACGAGGAGATACGCAGTATTTT.

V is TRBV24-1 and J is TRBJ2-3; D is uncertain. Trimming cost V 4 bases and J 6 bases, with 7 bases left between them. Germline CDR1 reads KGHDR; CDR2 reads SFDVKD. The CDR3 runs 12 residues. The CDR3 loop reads CATSDDHDTQYF. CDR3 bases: TGTGCCACCAGTGACGATCACGATACGCAGTATTTT.

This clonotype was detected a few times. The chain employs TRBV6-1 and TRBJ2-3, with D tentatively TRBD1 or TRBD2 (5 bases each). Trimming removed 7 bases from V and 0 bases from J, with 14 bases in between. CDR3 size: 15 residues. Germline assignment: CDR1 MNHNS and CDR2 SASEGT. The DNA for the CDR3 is TGTGCCAGCACGTTATCGGGACGTAGCACAGATACGCAGTATTTT. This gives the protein CASTLSGRSTDTQYF.

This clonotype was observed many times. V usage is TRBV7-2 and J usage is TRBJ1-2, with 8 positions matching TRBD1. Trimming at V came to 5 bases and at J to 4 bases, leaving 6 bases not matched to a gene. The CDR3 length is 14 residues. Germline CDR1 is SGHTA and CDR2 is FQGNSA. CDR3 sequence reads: CASSDWTGSYGYTF. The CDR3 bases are TGTGCCAGCAGCGATTGGACAGGGTCCTATGGCTACACCTTC.

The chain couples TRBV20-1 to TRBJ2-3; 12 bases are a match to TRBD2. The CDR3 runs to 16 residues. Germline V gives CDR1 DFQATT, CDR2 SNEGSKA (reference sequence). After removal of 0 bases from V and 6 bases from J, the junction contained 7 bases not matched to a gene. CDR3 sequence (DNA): TGCAGTGCTAGAGAGCTAGCGGGAGGGCCCAACGATACGCAGTATTTT. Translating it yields CSARELAGGPNDTQYF.

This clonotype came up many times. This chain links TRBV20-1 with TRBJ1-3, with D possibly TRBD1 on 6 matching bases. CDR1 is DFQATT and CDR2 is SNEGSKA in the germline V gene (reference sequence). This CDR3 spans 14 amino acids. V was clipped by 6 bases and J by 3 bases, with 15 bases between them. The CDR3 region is CSAREGGVGNTIYF. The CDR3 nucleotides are TGCAGTGCGCGGGAAGGGGGGGTTGGAAACACCATATATTTT.

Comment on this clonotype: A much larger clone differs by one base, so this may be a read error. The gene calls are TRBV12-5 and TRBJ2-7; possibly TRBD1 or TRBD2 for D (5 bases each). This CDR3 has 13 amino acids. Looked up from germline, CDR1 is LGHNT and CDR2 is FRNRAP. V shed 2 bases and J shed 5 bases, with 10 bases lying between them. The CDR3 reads CASGLLGTHEQYF. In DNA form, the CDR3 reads TGTGCTAGTGGTTTGCTCGGGACCCACGAGCAGTACTTC.

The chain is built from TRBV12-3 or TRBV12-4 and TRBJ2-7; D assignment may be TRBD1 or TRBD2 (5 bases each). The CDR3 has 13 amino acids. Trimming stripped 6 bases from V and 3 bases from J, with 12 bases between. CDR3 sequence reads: CASRRDGLYEQYF. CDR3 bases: TGTGCCAGCAGACGGGACGGACTCTACGAGCAGTACTTC.

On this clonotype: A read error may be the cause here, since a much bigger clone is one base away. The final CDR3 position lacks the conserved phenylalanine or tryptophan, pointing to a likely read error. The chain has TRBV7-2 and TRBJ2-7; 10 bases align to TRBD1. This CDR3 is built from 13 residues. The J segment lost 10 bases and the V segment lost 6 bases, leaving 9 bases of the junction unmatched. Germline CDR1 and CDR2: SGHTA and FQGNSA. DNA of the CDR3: TGTGCCAGCAGACCGGGACAGGGGACAATTCAGTACTCC. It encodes CASRPGQGTIQYS.

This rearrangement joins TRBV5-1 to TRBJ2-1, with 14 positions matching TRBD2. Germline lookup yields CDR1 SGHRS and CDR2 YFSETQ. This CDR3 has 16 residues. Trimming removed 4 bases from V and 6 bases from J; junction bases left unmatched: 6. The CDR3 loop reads CASSPRLAGGSNEQFF. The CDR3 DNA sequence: TGCGCCAGCAGCCCGCGACTAGCGGGGGGGTCCAATGAGCAGTTCTTC.

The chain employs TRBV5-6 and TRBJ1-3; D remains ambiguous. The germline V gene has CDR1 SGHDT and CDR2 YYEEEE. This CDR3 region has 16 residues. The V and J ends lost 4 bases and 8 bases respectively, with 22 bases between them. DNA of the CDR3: TGTGCCAGCAGCCGGTTGACCGGGATTGCGGGAGACACCATATATTTT. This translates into CASSRLTGIAGDTIYF. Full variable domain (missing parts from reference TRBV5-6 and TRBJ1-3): DAGVTQSPTHLIKTRGQQVTLRCSPKSGHDTVSWYQQALGQGPQFIFQYYEEEERQRGNFPDRFSGHQFPNYSSELNVNALLLGDSALYLCASSRLTGIAGDTIYFGEGSWLTVV.

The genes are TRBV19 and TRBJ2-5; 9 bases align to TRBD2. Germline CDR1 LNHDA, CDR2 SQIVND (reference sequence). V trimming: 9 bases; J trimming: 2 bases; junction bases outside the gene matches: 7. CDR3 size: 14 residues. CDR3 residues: CASATSGNQETQYF. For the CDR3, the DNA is TGTGCCAGCGCGACTAGCGGCAATCAAGAGACCCAGTACTTC.

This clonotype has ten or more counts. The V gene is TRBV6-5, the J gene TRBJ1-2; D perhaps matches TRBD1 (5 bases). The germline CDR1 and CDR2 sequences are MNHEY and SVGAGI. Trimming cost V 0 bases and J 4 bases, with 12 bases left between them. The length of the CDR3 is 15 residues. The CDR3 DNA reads TGTGCCAGCAGTTACTCGCCGGATGGGGGCTATGGCTACACCTTC. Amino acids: CASSYSPDGGYGYTF.